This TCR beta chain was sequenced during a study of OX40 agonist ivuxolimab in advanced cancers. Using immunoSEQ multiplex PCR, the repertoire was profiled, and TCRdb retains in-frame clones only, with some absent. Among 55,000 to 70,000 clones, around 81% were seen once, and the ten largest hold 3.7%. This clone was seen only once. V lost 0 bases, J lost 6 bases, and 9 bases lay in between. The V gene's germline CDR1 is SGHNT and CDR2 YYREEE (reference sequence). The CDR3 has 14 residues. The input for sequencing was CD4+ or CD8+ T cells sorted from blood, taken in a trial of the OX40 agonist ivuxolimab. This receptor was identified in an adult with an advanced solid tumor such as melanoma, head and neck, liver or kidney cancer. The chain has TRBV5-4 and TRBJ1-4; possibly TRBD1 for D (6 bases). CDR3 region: CASSLGGQDEKLFF. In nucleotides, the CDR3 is TGTGCCAGCAGCTTGGGGGGACAAGATGAAAAACTGTTTTTT.